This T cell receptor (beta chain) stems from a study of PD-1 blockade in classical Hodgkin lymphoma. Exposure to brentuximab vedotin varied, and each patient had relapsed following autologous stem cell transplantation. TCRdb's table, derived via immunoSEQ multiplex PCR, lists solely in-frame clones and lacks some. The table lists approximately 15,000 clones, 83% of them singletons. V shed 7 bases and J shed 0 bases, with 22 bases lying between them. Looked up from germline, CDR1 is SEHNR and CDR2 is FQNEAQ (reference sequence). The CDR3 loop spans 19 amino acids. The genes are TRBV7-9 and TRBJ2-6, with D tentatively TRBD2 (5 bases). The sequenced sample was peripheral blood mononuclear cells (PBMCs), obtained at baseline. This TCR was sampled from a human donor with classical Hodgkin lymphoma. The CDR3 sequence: CASTDGLGVTLSGANVLTF. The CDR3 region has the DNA TGTGCCAGCACCGACGGTTTGGGAGTAACACTCTCTGGGGCCAACGTCCTGACTTTC.